This TCR beta chain stems from a study of regulatory T cells in long-lasting Graves disease. This clonotype was found many times. Indicated time point: persistent/refractory GD, antithyroid drugs over 5 years with positive TRAb. PBMC-extracted RNA yielded the TCR library. In each case, Graves' disease was diagnosed per American Thyroid Association guidelines. From each patient, roughly 9 milliliters of peripheral blood was drawn and collected into an EDTA anticoagulant tube. Researchers made TCR beta libraries by using iRepertoire HTBI primers and running Arm-PCR on CDR3 regions. Under the authors' procedure: Analysis of the samples identified around 64 TRBV and 14 TRBJ segments. MiXCR, run by TCRdb on the multiplex PCR reads, gives a single entry per CDR3 protein. Clone size and V and J calls follow TCRdb, not the original study. The sample holds approximately 690,000 distinct CDR3 sequences, around 30% seen once.

This specimen was peripheral blood mononuclear cells (PBMCs), taken when the disease was refractory, from a patient treated with antithyroid drugs. This clonotype was sampled from a female donor with Graves disease.

In DNA, the CDR3 is TGTGCCAGCAGCCAAAGCAATTCACCCCTCCACTTT. Encoded protein: CASSQSNSPLHF. The chain uses TRBV3-1 and TRBJ1-6; no firm D call. The V gene's germline CDR1 is LGHDT and CDR2 YNNKEL (reference sequence). V lost 2 bases and J lost 7, with 3 bases in between. The CDR3 runs 12 residues.